Listed below are T cell receptor beta chains from one sample, sequenced in a study of blood T cell repertoires in COVID-19. The assay was immunoSEQ multiplex PCR, and TCRdb's table has in-frame clones only and misses some. The table shows roughly 82,000 clones, with about four fifths occurring only once. Sequencing input: peripheral blood. Every receptor here comes from a man between 60 and 70 years old with acute or convalescent COVID-19. CDR3s include the opening cysteine and the closing phenylalanine or tryptophan. Fields, in order: V gene, D gene, clone size, J gene, CDR3 DNA, CDR3 protein. The D gene is left open where the match is weak. The listing skips clone size in some rows; elsewhere it reads once, few, many or a size class.

>TRBV18|TRBD1|medium-sized|TRBJ1-2
TGTGCCAGCTCACCACCTGGACAGGGGGAGCATGGCTACACCTTC
CASSPPGQGEHGYTF
>TRBV5-1|-|-|TRBJ2-2
TGCGCCAGCAGCTTGAAGGGCAACCGGGGCACCGGGGAGCTGTTTTTT
CASSLKGNRGTGELFF
>TRBV5-6|TRBD1|-|TRBJ2-7
TGTGCCAGCAGCTCCGGGACAGGGACCTACGAGCAGTACTTC
CASSSGTGTYEQYF
>TRBV10-3|TRBD1|-|TRBJ2-3
TGTGCCATCAGTGAGGGGACAGGGGGTACAGATACGCAGTATTTT
CAISEGTGGTDTQYF
>TRBV19|TRBD1|-|TRBJ1-4
TGTGCCAGTAGCCTACCAGGGGGTGAAAAACTGTTTTTT
CASSLPGGEKLFF
>TRBV5-1|-|-|TRBJ2-3
TGCGCCAGCAGCTTGGGACTACTCCTCAGCGATACGCAGTATTTT
CASSLGLLLSDTQYF
>TRBV5-4|-|-|TRBJ2-3
TGTGCCAGCAGCTTTCCCACAGTCCTTAGCACAGATACGCAGTATTTT
CASSFPTVLSTDTQYF
>TRBV7-9|-|-|TRBJ2-7
TGTGCCAGCAACACCCCGGGGAGCTACGAGCAGTACTTC
CASNTPGSYEQYF
>TRBV15|TRBD2|once|TRBJ2-7
TGTGCCACCAGCAGGGAACTAGCGGGAGGTGGCGAGCAGTACTTC
CATSRELAGGGEQYF
>TRBV28|TRBD1|-|TRBJ1-5
TGTGCCAGCAGCACAGGGGTACAGCCCCAGCATTTT
CASSTGVQPQHF
>TRBV6-2/TRBV6-3|-|-|TRBJ1-2
TGTGCCAGCAGTTACGTGGCGGAATATGGCTACACCTTC
CASSYVAEYGYTF
>TRBV2|-|-|TRBJ2-5
TGTGCCAGCAGCCCCGTCCCCTACCAAGAGACCCAGTACTTC
CASSPVPYQETQYF
>TRBV28|-|-|TRBJ1-5
TGTGCCAGCAGCCTAACAGTTAGCAATCAGCCCCAGCATTTT
CASSLTVSNQPQHF
>TRBV4-1|TRBD2|few|TRBJ2-1
TGCGCCAGCCAACGCGGGGGGGCAAATGAGCAGTTCTTC
CASQRGGANEQFF
>TRBV4-2|-|-|TRBJ2-7
TGTGCCAGCAGCCAACGGGAAATCGGCGAGCAGTACTTC
CASSQREIGEQYF
>TRBV20-1|-|-|TRBJ2-3
TGCAGTGCTAGTTTAGATGCAGATACGCAGTATTTT
CSASLDADTQYF
>TRBV6-5|TRBD2|-|TRBJ2-2
TGTGCCAGCCGCGCTAGCGGGGGGTTCGGGGAGCTGTTTTTT
CASRASGGFGELFF
>TRBV19|-|-|TRBJ1-5
TGTGCCAGTAGCAGGGGTTCGAGCAATCAGCCCCAGCATTTT
CASSRGSSNQPQHF
>TRBV7-3|-|-|TRBJ2-1
TGTGCCAGCAGCTTAAGACAGTTGAATGAGCAGTTCTTC
CASSLRQLNEQFF
>TRBV7-2|-|-|TRBJ2-5
TGTGCCAGCAGCTTAGAGAGTCCAGGAGGGGAGACCCAGTACTTC
CASSLESPGGETQYF
>TRBV18|-|few|TRBJ2-7
TGTGCCAGCTCACCGACAGGATGGGACGAGCAGTACTTC
CASSPTGWDEQYF
>TRBV6-2/TRBV6-3|TRBD2|once|TRBJ2-2
TGTGCCAGCAGTCCACATACTAGCGCCGGGGAGCTGTTTTTT
CASSPHTSAGELFF
>TRBV7-9|TRBD1|-|TRBJ1-1
TGTGCCAGCAGCCGTCCGGGACAGAGAGAAGCTTTCTTT
CASSRPGQREAFF
>TRBV5-1|-|-|TRBJ2-5
TGCGCCAGCAGCTTCGGCAGGGGCGAAGAGACCCAGTACTTC
CASSFGRGEETQYF
>TRBV6-5|-|-|TRBJ1-3
TGTGCCAGCAGTTACTCGCCGAGCTCTGGAAACACCATATATTTT
CASSYSPSSGNTIYF
>TRBV19|-|-|TRBJ1-5
TGTGCCAGTAGTAAATCTTTTGGCAGGGGAGATCAGCCCCAGCATTTT
CASSKSFGRGDQPQHF
>TRBV12-5|-|once|TRBJ1-5
TGTGCTAGTGGTTCACTCCCGACGGCCGGGAGTCAGCCCCAGCATTTT
CASGSLPTAGSQPQHF
>TRBV7-9|TRBD1|few|TRBJ1-2
TGTGCCAGCAGAAGGGGGACAGGGGACTATGAGGGCTACACCTTC
CASRRGTGDYEGYTF